These T cell receptor beta chains were read from a single sample in a study of human T cells and chemical hapten exposure. TCRdb re-called the RACE reads with MiXCR, one entry per CDR3 protein. Among around 60,000 distinct CDR3 sequences listed, 6.7% were seen once. This specimen was whole blood, taken in connection with sensitization to the hapten diphenylcyclopropenone (DPC). These receptor sequences come from a woman aged 25 to 39 with alopecia areata. Some clones in this sample may be carry-over from other donors' samples. Both conserved end residues are part of each CDR3. D genes are given only for firm matches. Not all rows give a size; the values are once, few, many and, for expanded clones, a class.

v_call: TRBV11-3
d_call: TRBD2
j_call: TRBJ2-7
clone_size: NA
cdr3_aa: CASSFLAGGEQYF
cdr3_nt: TGTGCCAGCAGCTTCCTAGCGGGGGGCGAGCAGTACTTC

v_call: TRBV28
d_call: TRBD1
j_call: TRBJ2-7
clone_size: many
cdr3_aa: CASSPGTVSYYEQYF
cdr3_nt: TGTGCCAGCAGTCCCGGGACAGTTAGTTACTACGAGCAGTACTTC

v_call: TRBV19
d_call: NA
j_call: TRBJ1-2
clone_size: many
cdr3_aa: CASTMRDGYTF
cdr3_nt: TGTGCCAGTACCATGCGAGATGGCTACACCTTC

v_call: TRBV12-3/TRBV12-4
d_call: TRBD1
j_call: TRBJ1-5
clone_size: many
cdr3_aa: CASTGGRGNQPQHF
cdr3_nt: TGTGCCAGCACCGGTGGCAGGGGGAATCAGCCCCAGCATTTT

v_call: TRBV20-1
d_call: NA
j_call: TRBJ2-7
clone_size: few
cdr3_aa: CSAPRAGEGEQYF
cdr3_nt: TGCAGTGCCCCGCGGGCAGGGGAGGGCGAGCAGTACTTC

v_call: TRBV9
d_call: NA
j_call: TRBJ2-5
clone_size: few
cdr3_aa: CASSQTSPETQYF
cdr3_nt: TGTGCCAGCAGCCAGACTAGTCCAGAGACCCAGTACTTC

v_call: TRBV9
d_call: NA
j_call: TRBJ2-6
clone_size: many
cdr3_aa: CASSGASGANVLTF
cdr3_nt: TGTGCCAGCAGCGGGGCCTCTGGGGCCAACGTCCTGACTTTC

v_call: TRBV18
d_call: TRBD2
j_call: TRBJ2-7
clone_size: many
cdr3_aa: CASSLQTSGPSYEQYF
cdr3_nt: TGTGCCAGCTCACTACAGACTAGCGGGCCCTCCTACGAGCAGTACTTC

v_call: TRBV7-8
d_call: NA
j_call: TRBJ2-5
clone_size: many
cdr3_aa: CASRKLSGGAETQYF
cdr3_nt: TGTGCCAGCCGTAAACTCAGCGGCGGCGCGGAGACCCAGTACTTC

v_call: TRBV15
d_call: NA
j_call: TRBJ2-5
clone_size: many
cdr3_aa: CATSKGPAQETQYF
cdr3_nt: TGTGCCACCAGCAAGGGGCCAGCTCAAGAGACCCAGTACTTC

v_call: TRBV5-1
d_call: NA
j_call: TRBJ1-1
clone_size: many
cdr3_aa: CASSPGPVLTDEAFF
cdr3_nt: TGCGCCAGCAGCCCTGGGCCTGTCTTAACAGATGAAGCTTTCTTT

v_call: TRBV13
d_call: NA
j_call: TRBJ2-7
clone_size: NA
cdr3_aa: CASSSTEAYEQYF
cdr3_nt: TGTGCCAGCAGCTCGACCGAGGCCTACGAGCAGTACTTC

v_call: TRBV29-1
d_call: NA
j_call: TRBJ1-2
clone_size: NA
cdr3_aa: CSVLFRDGYTF
cdr3_nt: TGCAGCGTTCTCTTCAGGGATGGCTACACCTTC

v_call: TRBV6-6
d_call: NA
j_call: TRBJ2-3
clone_size: few
cdr3_aa: CASKLLAVSGDTQYF
cdr3_nt: TGTGCCAGTAAATTATTAGCTGTGTCAGGAGATACGCAGTATTTT

v_call: TRBV29-1
d_call: NA
j_call: TRBJ2-3
clone_size: many
cdr3_aa: CSGQENTDTQYF
cdr3_nt: TGCAGCGGACAGGAGAACACAGATACGCAGTATTTT